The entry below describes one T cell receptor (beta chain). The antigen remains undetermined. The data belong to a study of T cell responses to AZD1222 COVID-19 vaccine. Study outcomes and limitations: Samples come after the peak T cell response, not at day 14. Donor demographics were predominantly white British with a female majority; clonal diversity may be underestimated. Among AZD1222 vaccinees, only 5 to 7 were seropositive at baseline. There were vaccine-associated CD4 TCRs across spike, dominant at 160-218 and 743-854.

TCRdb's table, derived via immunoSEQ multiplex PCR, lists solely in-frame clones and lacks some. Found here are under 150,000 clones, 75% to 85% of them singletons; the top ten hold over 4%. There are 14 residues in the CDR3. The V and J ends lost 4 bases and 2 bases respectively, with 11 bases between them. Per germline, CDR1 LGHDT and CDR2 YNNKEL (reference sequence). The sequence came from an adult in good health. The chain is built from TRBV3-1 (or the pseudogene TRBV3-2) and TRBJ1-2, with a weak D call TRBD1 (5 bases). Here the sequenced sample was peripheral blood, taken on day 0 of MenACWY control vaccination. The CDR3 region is CASSPYKGNYGYTF. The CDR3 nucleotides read TGTGCCAGCAGCCCCTATAAGGGGAACTATGGCTACACCTTC.